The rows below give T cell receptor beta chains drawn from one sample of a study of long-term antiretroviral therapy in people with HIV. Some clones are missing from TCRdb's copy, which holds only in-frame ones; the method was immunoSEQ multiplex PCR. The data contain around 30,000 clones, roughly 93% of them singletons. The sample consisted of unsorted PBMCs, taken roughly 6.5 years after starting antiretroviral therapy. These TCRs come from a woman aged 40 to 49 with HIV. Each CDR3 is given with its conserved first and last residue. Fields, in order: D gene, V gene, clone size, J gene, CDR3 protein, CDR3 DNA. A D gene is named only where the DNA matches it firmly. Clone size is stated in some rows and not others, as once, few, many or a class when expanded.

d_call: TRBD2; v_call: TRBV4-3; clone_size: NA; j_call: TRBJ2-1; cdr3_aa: CASSQDSVAGAGGPYNEQFF; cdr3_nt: TGCGCCAGCAGCCAAGATAGCGTAGCGGGGGCTGGTGGGCCCTACAATGAGCAGTTCTTC
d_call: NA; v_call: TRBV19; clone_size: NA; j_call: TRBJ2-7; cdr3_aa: CASSRDATYEQYF; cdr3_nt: TGTGCCAGTAGCCGGGACGCTACCTACGAGCAGTACTTC
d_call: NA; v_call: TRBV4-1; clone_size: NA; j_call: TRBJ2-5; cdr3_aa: CASSQGEEYQETQYF; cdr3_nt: TGCGCCAGCAGCCAAGGGGAGGAGTACCAAGAGACCCAGTACTTC
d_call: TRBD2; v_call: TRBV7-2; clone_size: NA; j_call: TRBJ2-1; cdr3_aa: CASSWRGNDEQFF; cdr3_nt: TGTGCCAGCAGCTGGCGGGGGAATGATGAGCAGTTCTTC
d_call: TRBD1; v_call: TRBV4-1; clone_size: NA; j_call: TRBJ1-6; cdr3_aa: CASSSRTGGDSPLHF; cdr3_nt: TGCGCCAGCAGCTCTCGGACAGGGGGAGATTCACCCCTCCACTTT
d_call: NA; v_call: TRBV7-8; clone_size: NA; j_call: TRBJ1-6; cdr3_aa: CASSLVGGAVSSPLHF; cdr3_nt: TGTGCCAGCAGCTTAGTCGGAGGGGCGGTCAGTTCACCCCTCCACTTT
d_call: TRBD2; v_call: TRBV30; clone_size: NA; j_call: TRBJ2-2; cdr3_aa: CAWEGGTSGGARTGELFF; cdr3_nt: TGTGCCTGGGAAGGCGGGACTAGCGGGGGGGCGCGTACCGGGGAGCTGTTTTTT
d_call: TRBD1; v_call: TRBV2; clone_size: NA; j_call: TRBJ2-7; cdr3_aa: CASSEAPRTGRYHEQYF; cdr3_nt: TGTGCCAGCAGTGAAGCGCCGAGGACAGGTCGTTACCACGAGCAGTACTTC
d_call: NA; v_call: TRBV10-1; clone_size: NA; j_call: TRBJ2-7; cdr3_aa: CASSRDLGTYEQYF; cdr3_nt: TGCGCCAGCAGTCGGGACTTAGGAACCTACGAGCAGTACTTC
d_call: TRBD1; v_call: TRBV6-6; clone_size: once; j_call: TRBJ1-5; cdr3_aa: CASSQPGQGVYQPQHF; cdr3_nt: TGTGCCAGCAGCCAACCGGGACAGGGGGTTTATCAGCCCCAGCATTTT
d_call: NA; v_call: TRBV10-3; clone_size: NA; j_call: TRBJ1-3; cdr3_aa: CAIRAGADRNTIYF; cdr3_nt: TGTGCCATCAGAGCAGGGGCTGATCGGAACACCATATATTTT
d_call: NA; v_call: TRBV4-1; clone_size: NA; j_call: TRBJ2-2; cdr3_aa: CASSQGDLSTGELFF; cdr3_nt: TGCGCCAGCAGCCAGGGGGACCTATCCACCGGGGAGCTGTTTTTT
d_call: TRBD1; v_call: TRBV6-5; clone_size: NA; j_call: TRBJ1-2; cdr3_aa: CASSPGQGGYYGYTF; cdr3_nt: TGTGCCAGCAGCCCCGGACAGGGAGGCTACTATGGCTACACCTTC
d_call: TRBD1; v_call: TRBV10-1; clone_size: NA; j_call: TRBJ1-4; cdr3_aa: CASSEGRTGNEKLFF; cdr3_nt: TGCGCCAGCAGTGAGGGGCGGACAGGGAATGAAAAACTGTTTTTT
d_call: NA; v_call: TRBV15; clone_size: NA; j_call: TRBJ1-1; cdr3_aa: CATSRDPENTEAFF; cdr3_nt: TGTGCCACCAGCAGAGATCCGGAGAACACTGAAGCTTTCTTT
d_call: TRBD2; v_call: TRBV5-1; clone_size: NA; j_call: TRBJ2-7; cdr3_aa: CASSSSGGALYEQYF; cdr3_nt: TGCGCCAGCAGCTCTAGCGGGGGGGCCTTATACGAGCAGTACTTC
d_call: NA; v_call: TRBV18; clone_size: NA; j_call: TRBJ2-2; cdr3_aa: CASSRRAGAGELFF; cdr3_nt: TGTGCCAGCTCACGGAGGGCCGGCGCCGGGGAGCTGTTTTTT
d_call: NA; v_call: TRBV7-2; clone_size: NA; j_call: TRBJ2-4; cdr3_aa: CASSLTGVAKNIQYF; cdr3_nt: TGTGCCAGCAGCTTAACGGGGGTAGCCAAAAACATTCAGTACTTC
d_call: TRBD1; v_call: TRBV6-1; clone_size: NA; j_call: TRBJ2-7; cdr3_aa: CASTLGTDLYEQYF; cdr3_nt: TGTGCCAGCACCCTCGGGACAGACCTTTATGAGCAGTACTTC
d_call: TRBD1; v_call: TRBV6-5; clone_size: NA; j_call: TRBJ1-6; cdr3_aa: CASRRDRGRSPLHF; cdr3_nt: TGTGCCAGCAGAAGGGACAGGGGGCGATCACCCCTCCACTTT
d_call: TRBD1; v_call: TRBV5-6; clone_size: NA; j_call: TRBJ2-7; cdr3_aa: CASRKQGAGEQYF; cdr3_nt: TGTGCCAGCAGAAAACAGGGGGCAGGGGAGCAGTACTTC
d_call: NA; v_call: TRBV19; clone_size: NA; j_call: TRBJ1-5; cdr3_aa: CASSIGRAGNQPQHF; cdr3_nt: TGTGCCAGTAGTATCGGCAGGGCTGGCAATCAGCCCCAGCATTTT
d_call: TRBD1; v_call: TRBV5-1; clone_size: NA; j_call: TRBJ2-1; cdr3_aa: CASSLVGDSGEVNEQFF; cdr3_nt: TGCGCCAGCAGCTTGGTGGGGGACAGCGGAGAAGTAAATGAGCAGTTCTTC
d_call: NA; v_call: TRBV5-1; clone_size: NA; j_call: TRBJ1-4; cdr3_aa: CASSPGGTATNEKLFF; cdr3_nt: TGCGCCAGCAGCCCCGGAGGGACTGCAACTAATGAAAAACTGTTTTTT
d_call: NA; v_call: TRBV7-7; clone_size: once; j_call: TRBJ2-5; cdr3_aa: CASSLAPGEGETQYF; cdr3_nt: TGTGCTAGCAGCTTAGCTCCAGGGGAAGGGGAGACCCAGTACTTC
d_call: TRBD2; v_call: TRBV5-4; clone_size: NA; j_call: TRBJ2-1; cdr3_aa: CASKLDPSGVYNEQFF; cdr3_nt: TGTGCCAGCAAGCTAGATCCTAGCGGGGTATACAATGAGCAGTTCTTC
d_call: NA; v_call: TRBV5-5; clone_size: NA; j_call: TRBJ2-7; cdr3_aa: CASSLGDLPYEQYF; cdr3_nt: TGTGCCAGCAGCTTGGGGGACCTCCCCTACGAGCAGTACTTC
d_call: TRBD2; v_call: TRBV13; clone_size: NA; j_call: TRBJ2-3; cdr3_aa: CASSPARLAGSTDTQYF; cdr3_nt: TGTGCCAGCAGTCCAGCGAGGCTAGCGGGGAGCACAGATACGCAGTATTTT
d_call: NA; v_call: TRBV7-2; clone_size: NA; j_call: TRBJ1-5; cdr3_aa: CASSPSTIQPQHF; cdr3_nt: TGTGCCAGCAGCCCTTCCACCATACAGCCCCAGCATTTT
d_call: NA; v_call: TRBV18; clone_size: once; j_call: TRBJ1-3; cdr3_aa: CASSPSQEDTIYF; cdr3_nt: TGTGCCAGCTCACCAAGCCAGGAGGACACCATATATTTT
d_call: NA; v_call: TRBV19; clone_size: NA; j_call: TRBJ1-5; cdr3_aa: CASRGRGDQPQHF; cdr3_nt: TGTGCCAGTAGAGGGCGGGGGGATCAGCCCCAGCATTTT
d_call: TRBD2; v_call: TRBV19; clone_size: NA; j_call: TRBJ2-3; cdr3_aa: CASSAAGGTDTQYF; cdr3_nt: TGTGCCAGTAGTGCAGCGGGGGGGACAGATACGCAGTATTTT
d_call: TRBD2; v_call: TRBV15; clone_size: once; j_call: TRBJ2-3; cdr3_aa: CATSGGAGAYTDTQYF; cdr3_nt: TGTGCCACCAGCGGAGGAGCGGGGGCGTACACAGATACGCAGTATTTT
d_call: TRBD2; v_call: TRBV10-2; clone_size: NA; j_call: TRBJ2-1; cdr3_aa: CASGSGGVHEQFF; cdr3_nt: TGCGCCAGCGGTAGCGGGGGAGTTCATGAGCAGTTCTTC
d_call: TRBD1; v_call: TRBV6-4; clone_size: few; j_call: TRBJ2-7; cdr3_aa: CASRSLGTGSSYEQYF; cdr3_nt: TGTGCCAGCAGGTCCCTGGGGACAGGCAGCTCCTACGAGCAGTACTTC
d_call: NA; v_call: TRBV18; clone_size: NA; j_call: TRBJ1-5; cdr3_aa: CASSPGTDSNQPQHF; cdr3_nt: TGTGCCAGCTCACCTGGGACCGATAGCAATCAGCCCCAGCATTTT
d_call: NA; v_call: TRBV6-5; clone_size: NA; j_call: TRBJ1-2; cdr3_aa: CASSWTRQAVVGYTF; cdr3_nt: TGTGCCAGCAGTTGGACACGACAGGCGGTTGTCGGCTACACCTTC
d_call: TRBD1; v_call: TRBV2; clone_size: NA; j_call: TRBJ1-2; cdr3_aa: CASSEQGAGGYTF; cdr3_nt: TGTGCCAGCAGTGAGCAGGGGGCTGGGGGCTACACCTTC
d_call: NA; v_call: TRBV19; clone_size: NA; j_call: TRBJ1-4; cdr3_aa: CASTVQGVEKLFF; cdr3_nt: TGTGCCAGTACGGTACAGGGAGTCGAAAAACTGTTTTTT
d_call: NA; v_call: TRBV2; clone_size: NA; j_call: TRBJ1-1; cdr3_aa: CASSEARYTEAFF; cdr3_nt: TGTGCCAGCAGTGAAGCGCGTTACACTGAAGCTTTCTTT
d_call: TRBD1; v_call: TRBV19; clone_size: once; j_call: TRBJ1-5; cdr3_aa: CATGQAMNSNQPQHF; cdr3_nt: TGTGCCACAGGACAGGCGATGAATAGCAATCAGCCCCAGCATTTT
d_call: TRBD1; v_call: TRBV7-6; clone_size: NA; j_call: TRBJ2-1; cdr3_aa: CASSQGQGAYNEQFF; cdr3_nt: TGTGCCAGCAGCCAGGGACAGGGGGCTTACAATGAGCAGTTCTTC
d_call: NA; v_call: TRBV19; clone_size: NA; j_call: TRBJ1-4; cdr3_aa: CATKEGYNEKLFF; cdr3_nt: TGTGCAACCAAGGAGGGGTATAATGAAAAACTGTTTTTT
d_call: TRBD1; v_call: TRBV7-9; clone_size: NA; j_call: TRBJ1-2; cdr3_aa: CASSAGQGIEGYTF; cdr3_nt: TGTGCCAGCAGCGCGGGACAGGGGATAGAGGGCTACACCTTC
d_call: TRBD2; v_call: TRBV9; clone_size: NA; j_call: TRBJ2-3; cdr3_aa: CASTVGSGGTDTQYF; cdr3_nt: TGTGCCTCCACCGTTGGTAGCGGGGGCACAGATACGCAGTATTTT
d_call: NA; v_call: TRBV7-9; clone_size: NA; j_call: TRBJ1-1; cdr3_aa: CASSSFSTEAFF; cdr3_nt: TGTGCCAGCAGCTCTTTTAGCACTGAAGCTTTCTTT
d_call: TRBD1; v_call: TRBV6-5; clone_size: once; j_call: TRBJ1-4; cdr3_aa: CASKLTGTGEKLFF; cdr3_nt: TGTGCCAGCAAACTTACAGGGACAGGTGAAAAACTGTTTTTT
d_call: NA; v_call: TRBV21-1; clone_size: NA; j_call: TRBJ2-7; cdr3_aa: CASSSRDRANYEQYF; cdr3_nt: TGTGCCAGCAGCTCCCGGGACAGGGCGAACTACGAGCAGTACTTC